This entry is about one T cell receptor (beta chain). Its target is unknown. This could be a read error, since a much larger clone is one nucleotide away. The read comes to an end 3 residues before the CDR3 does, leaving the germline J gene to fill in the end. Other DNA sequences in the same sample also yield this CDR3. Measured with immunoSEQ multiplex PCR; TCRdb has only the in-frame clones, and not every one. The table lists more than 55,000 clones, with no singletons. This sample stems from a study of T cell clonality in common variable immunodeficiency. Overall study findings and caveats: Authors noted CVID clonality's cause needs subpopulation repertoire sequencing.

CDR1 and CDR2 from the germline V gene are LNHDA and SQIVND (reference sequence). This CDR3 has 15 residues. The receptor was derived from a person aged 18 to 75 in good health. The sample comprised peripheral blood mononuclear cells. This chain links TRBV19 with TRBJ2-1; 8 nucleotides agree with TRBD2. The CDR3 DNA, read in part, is TGCGCCAGTAGTATTTATTTTGGGACTAGCAATGAG. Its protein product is CASSIYFGTSNE. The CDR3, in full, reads CASSIYFGTSNEQFF. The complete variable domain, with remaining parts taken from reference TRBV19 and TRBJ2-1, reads DGGITQSPKYLFRKEGQNVTLSCEQNLNHDAMYWYRQDPGQGLRLIYYSQIVNDFQKGDIAEGYSVSREKKESFPLTVTSAQKNPTAFYLCASSIYFGTSNEQFFGPGTRLTVL.